This T cell receptor (beta chain) was found in a study of T cell responses to AZD1222 COVID-19 vaccine. Sequencing used immunoSEQ multiplex PCR; TCRdb keeps in-frame clones, though not all of them. The table records 95,000 to 150,000 clones, roughly 90% of them present only once. The receptor was derived from an adult in good health. The source material was peripheral blood, sampled on day 0 of AZD1222 vaccination.

CDR3 loop: CASSLRVVETQYF. The CDR3 region has the DNA TGTGCCAGCAGCCTCAGGGTAGTAGAGACCCAGTACTTC. This chain joins TRBV11-2 and TRBJ2-5, with D possibly TRBD1 on 5 matching bases. V was cut by 5 bases and J by 4 bases, with 11 bases left in between. Germline V lookup: CDR1 SGHAT, CDR2 FQNNGV. The CDR3 has 13 residues.